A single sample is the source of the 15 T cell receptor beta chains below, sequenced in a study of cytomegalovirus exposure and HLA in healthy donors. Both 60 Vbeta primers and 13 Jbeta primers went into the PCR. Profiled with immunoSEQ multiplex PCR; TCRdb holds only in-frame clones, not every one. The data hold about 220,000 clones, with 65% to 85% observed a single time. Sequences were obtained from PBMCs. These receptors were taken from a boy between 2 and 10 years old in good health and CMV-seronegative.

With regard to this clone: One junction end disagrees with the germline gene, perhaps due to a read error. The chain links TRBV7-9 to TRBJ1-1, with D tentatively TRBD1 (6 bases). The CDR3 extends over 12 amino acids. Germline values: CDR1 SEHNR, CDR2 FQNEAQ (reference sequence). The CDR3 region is CSSWEIQGWAFF. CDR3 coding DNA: TGTTCCAGCTGGGAAATACAGGGTTGGGCTTTCTTT. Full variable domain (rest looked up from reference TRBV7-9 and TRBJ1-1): DTGVSQNPRHKITKRGQNVTFRCDPISEHNRLYWYRQTLGQGPEFLTYFQNEAQLEKSRLLSDRFSAERPKGSFSTLEIQRTEQGDSAMYLCSSWEIQGWAFFGQGTRLTVV.

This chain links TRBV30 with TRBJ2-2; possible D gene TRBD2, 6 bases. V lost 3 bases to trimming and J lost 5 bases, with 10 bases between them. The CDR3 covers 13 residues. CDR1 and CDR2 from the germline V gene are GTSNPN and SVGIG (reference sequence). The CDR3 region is CAWSRELTGELFF. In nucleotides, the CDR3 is TGTGCCTGGAGCCGGGAGTTGACCGGGGAGCTGTTTTTT.

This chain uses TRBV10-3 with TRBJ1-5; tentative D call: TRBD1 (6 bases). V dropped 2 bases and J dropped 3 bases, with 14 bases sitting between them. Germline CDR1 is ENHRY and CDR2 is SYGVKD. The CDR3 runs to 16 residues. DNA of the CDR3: TGTGCCATCAGTGAGACTGGGGGGGCGGCCAATCAGCCCCAGCATTTT. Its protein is CAISETGGAANQPQHF.

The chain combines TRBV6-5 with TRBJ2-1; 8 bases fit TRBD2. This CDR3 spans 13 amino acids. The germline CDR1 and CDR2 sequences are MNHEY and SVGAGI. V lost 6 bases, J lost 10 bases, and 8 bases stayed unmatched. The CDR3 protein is CASRLREGGEQFF. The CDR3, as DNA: TGTGCCAGCAGACTCCGGGAGGGGGGGGAGCAGTTCTTC.

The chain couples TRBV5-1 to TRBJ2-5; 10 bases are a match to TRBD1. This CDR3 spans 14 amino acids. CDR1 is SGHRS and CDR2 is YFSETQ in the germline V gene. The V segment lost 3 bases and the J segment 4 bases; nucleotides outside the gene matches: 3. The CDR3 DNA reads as TGCGCCAGCAGCTCTGGACAGGGGGGAGAGACCCAGTACTTC. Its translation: CASSSGQGGETQYF.

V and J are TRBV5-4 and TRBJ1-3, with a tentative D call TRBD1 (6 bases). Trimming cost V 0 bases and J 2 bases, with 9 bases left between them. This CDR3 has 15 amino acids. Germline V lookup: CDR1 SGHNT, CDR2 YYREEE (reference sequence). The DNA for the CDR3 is TGTGCCAGCAGCTTGGACCCAGGGGCTGGAAACACCATATATTTT. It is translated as CASSLDPGAGNTIYF.

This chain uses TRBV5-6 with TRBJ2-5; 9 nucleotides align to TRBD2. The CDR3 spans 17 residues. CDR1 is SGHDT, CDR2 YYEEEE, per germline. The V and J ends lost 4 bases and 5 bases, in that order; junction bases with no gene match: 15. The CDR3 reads CASSVPFAGGIRETQYF. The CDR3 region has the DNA TGTGCCAGCAGCGTCCCGTTTGCGGGAGGGATCAGGGAGACCCAGTACTTC.

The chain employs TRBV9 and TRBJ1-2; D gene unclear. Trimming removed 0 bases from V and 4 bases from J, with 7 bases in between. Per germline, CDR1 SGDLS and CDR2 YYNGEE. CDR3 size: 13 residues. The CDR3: CASSVVSSYGYTF. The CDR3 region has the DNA TGTGCCAGCAGCGTAGTCAGTTCCTATGGCTACACCTTC.

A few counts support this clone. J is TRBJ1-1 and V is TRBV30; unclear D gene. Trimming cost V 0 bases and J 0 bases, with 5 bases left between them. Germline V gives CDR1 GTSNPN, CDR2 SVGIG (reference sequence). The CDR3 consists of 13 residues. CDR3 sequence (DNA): TGTGCCTGGAGTGTTGGGCTGAACACTGAAGCTTTCTTT. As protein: CAWSVGLNTEAFF.

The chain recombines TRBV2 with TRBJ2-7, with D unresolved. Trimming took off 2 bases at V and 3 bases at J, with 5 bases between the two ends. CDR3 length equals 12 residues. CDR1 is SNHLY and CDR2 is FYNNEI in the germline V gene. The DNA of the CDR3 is TGTGCCAGCAGTGAAAATATCTACGAGCAGTACTTC. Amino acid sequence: CASSENIYEQYF.

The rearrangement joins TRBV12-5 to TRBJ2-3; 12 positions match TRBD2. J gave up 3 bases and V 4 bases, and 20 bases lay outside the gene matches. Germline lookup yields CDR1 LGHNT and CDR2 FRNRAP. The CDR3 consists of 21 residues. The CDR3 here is CASGSMPATSGSLYVTDTQYF. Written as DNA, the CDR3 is TGTGCTAGTGGTTCGATGCCCGCGACTAGCGGGAGCTTATATGTAACAGATACGCAGTATTTT.

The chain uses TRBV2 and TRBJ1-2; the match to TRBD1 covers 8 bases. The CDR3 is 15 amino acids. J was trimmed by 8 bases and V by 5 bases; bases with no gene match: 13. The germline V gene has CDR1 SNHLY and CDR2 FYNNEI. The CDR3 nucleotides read TGTGCCAGCAGTAAGGACTCAGGGGGCGCGGTGGGCTACACCTTC. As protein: CASSKDSGGAVGYTF.

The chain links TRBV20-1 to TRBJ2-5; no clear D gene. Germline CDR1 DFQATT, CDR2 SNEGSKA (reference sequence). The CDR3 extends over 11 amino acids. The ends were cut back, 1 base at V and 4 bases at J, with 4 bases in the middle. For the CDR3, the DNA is TGCAGTGCTAGAGTCATAGAGACCCAGTACTTC. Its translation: CSARVIETQYF.

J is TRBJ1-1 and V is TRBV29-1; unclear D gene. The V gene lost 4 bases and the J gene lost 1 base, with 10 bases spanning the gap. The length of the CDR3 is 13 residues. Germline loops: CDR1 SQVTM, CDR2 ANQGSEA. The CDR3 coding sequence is TGCAGCGTTGGAATCAGATCGAACACTGAAGCTTTCTTT. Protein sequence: CSVGIRSNTEAFF.

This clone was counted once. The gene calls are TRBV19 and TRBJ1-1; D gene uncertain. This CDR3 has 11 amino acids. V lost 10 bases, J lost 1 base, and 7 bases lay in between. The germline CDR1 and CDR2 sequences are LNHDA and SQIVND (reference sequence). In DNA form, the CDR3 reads TGTGCCACATACTGGAACACTGAAGCTTTCTTT. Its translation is CATYWNTEAFF.